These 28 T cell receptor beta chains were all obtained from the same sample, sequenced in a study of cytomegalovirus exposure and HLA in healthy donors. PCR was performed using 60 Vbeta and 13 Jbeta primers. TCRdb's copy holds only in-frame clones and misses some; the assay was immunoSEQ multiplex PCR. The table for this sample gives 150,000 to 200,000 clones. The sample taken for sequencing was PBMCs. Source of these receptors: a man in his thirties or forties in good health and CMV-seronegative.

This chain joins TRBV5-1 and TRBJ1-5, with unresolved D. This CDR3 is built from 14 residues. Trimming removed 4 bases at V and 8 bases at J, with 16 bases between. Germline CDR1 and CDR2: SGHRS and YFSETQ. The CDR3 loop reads CASSLGPQEEPQHF. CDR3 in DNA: TGCGCCAGCAGCCTGGGTCCTCAGGAGGAGCCCCAGCATTTT.

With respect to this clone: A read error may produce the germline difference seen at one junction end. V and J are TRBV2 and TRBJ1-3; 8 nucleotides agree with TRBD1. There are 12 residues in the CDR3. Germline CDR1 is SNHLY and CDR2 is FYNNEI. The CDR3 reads CASSGQGITIYF. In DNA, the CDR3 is TGTGCCAGCAGCGGACAGGGAATCACCATATATTTT.

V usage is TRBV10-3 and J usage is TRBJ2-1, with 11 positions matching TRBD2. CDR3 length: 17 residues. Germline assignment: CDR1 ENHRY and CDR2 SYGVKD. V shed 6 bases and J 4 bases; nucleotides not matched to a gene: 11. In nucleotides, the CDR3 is TGTGCCATCAGCACGGGAACCGGGACTAGCGGTTACAATGAGCAGTTCTTC. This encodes CAISTGTGTSGYNEQFF.

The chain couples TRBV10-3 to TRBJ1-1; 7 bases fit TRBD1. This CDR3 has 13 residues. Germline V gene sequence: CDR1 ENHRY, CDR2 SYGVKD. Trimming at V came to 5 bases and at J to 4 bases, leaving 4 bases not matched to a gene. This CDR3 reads CAISRQGATEAFF. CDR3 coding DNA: TGTGCCATCAGTAGACAGGGTGCCACTGAAGCTTTCTTT.

The DNA of the CDR3 is TGTGCCAGCAGCCCAGGACTGGAGAACACTGAAGCTTTCTTT. Its protein product is CASSPGLENTEAFF. The J gene is TRBJ1-1, the V gene TRBV7-8; no firm D call. Trimming stripped 5 bases from V and 1 base from J, with 11 bases between. Germline V gives CDR1 SGHVS, CDR2 FQNEAQ. This CDR3 has 14 amino acids.

The CDR3 region is CASSLEGTSGRFHNEQFF. In nucleotides, the CDR3 is TGTGCCAGCAGCTTAGAAGGGACTAGCGGGAGGTTCCACAATGAGCAGTTCTTC. The genes are TRBV7-3 and TRBJ2-1, with TRBD2 matching over 15 bases. This CDR3 contains 18 residues. Unmatched junction bases numbered 7, after V lost 2 bases and J lost 5 bases. Germline V gene lookup returns CDR1 SGHTA and CDR2 FQGTGA.

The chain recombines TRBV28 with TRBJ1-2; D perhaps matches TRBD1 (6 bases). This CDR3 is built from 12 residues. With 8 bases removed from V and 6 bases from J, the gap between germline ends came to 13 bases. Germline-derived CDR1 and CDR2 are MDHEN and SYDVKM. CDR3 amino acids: CASYEGGNGYTF. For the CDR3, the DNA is TGTGCCAGCTACGAAGGGGGTAATGGCTACACCTTC.

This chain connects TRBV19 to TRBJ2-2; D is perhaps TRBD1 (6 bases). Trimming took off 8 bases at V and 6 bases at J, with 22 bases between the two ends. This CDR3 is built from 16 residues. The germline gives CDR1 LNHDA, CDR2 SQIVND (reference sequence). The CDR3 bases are TGTGCCAGTCGTTCGGGGCCAGGGGCTTTAGCCGGGGAGCTGTTTTTT. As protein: CASRSGPGALAGELFF.

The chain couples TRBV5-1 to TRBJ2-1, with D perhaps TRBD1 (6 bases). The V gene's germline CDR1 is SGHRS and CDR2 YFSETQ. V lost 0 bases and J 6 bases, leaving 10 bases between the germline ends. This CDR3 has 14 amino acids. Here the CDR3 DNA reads TGCGCCAGCAGCTTGGGAGTAGGGGGCAATGAGCAGTTCTTC. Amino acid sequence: CASSLGVGGNEQFF.

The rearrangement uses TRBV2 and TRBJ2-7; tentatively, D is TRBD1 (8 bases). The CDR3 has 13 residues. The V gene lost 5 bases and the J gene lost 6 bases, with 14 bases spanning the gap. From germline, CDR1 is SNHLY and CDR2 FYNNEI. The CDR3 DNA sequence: TGTGCCAGCAGTCCGGACAGGGAGGGCGAGCAGTACTTC. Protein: CASSPDREGEQYF.

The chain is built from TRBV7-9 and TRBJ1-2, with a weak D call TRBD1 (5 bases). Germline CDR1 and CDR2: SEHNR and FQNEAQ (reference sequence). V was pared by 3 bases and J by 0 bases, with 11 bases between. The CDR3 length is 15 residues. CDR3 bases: TGTGCCAGCAGCTTGTATGGGGCGGCTAACTATGGCTACACCTTC. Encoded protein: CASSLYGAANYGYTF.

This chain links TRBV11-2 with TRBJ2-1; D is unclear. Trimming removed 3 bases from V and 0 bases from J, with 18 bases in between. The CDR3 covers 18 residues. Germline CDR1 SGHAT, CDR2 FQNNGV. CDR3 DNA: TGTGCCAGCAGCTTTCCACGTAGAGCTAGAAGCTCCTACAATGAGCAGTTCTTC. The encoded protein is CASSFPRRARSSYNEQFF.

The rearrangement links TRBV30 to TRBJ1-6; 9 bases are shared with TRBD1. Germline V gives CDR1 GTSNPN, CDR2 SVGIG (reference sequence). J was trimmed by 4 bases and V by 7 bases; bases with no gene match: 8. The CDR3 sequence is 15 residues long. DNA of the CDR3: TGTGCCTCCTCACCGGACAGGGGATATAATTCACCCCTCCACTTT. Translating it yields CASSPDRGYNSPLHF.

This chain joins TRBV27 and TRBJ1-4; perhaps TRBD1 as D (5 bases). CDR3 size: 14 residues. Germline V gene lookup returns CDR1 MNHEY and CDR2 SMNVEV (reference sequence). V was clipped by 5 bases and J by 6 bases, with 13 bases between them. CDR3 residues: CASSPQGLDEKLFF. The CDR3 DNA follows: TGTGCCAGCAGTCCCCAGGGTCTTGATGAAAAACTGTTTTTT.

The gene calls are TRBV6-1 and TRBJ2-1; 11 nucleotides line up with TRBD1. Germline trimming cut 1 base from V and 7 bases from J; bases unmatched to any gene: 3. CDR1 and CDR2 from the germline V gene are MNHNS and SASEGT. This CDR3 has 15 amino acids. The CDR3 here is CASSEEGTGGNEQFF. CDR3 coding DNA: TGTGCCAGCAGTGAAGAAGGGACAGGGGGGAATGAGCAGTTCTTC.

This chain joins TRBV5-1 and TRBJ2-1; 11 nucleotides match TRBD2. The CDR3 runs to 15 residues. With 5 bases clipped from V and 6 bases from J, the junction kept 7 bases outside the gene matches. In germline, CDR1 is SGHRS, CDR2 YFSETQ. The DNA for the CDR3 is TGCGCCAGCAGGAAGGGACTAGCGGCCTCCAATGAGCAGTTCTTC. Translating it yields CASRKGLAASNEQFF. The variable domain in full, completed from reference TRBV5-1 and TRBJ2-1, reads KAGVTQTPRYLIKTRGQQVTLSCSPISGHRSVSWYQQTPGQGLQFLFEYFSETQRNKGNFPGRFSGRQFSNSRSEMNVSTLELGDSALYLCASRKGLAASNEQFFGPGTRLTVL.

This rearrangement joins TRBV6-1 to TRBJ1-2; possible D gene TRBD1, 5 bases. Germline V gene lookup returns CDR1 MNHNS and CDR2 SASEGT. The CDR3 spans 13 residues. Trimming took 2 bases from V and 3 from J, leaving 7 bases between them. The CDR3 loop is CASSELGDYGYTF. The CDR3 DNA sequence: TGTGCCAGCAGTGAATTAGGGGACTATGGCTACACCTTC.

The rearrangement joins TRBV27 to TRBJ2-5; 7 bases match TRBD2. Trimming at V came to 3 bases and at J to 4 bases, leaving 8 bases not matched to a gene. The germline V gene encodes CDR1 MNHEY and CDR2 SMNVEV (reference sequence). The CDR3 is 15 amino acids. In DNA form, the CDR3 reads TGTGCCAGCAGTTTGAGAGGGAGGGCCCTAGAGACCCAGTACTTC. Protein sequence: CASSLRGRALETQYF.

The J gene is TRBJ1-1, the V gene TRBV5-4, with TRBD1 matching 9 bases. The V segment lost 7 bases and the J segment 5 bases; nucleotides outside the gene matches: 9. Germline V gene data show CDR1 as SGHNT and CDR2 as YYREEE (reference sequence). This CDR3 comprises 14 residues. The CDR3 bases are TGTGCCAGCCGGAAGACAGGGGGAAAAACTGAAGCTTTCTTT. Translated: CASRKTGGKTEAFF. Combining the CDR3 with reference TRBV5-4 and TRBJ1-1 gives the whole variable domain ETGVTQSPTHLIKTRGQQVTLRCSSQSGHNTVSWYQQALGQGPQFIFQYYREEENGRGNFPPRFSGLQFPNYSSELNVNALELDDSALYLCASRKTGGKTEAFFGQGTRLTVV.

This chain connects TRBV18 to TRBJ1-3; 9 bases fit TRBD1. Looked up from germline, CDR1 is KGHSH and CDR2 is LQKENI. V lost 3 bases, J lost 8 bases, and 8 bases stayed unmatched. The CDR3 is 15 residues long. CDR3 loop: CASSPSQGAEDTIYF. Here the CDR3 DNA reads TGTGCCAGCTCACCCTCACAGGGGGCCGAGGACACCATATATTTT.

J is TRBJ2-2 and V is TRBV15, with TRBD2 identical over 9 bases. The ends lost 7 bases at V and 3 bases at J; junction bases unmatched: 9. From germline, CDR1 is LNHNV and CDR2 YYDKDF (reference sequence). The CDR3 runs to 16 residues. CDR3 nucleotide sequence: TGTGCCACCACCAGTCGGACTAGCGTGGACACCGGGGAGCTGTTTTTT. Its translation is CATTSRTSVDTGELFF.

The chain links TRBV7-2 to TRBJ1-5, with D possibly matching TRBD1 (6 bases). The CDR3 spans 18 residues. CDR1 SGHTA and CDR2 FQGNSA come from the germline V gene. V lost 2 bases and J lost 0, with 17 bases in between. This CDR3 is CASSLPDRLVYSNQPQHF. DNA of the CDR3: TGTGCCAGCAGCTTACCAGACAGGCTAGTGTATAGCAATCAGCCCCAGCATTTT. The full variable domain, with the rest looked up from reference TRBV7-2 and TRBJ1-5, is GAGVSQSPSNKVTEKGKDVELRCDPISGHTALYWYRQSLGQGLEFLIYFQGNSAPDKSGLPSDRFSAERTGGSVSTLTIQRTQQEDSAVYLCASSLPDRLVYSNQPQHFGDGTRLSIL.

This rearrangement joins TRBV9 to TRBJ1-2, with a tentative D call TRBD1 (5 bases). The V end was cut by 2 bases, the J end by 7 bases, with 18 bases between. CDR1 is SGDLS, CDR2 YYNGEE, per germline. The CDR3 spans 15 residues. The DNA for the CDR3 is TGTGCCAGCAGCGTTAACAGTCGGGGGTCTGGTGGCTACACCTTC. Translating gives CASSVNSRGSGGYTF.

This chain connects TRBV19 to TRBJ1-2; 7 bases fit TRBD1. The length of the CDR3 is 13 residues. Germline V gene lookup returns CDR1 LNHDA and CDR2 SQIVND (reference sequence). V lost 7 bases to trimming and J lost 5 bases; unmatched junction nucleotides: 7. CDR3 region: CASNGDSPYGYTF. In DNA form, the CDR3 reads TGTGCCAGTAACGGGGACAGCCCATATGGCTACACCTTC.

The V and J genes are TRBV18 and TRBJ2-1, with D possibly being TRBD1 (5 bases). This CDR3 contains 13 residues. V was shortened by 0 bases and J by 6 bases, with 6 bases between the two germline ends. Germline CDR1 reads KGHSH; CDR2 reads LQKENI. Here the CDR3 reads CASSPPQGNEQFF. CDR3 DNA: TGTGCCAGCTCACCACCTCAGGGCAATGAGCAGTTCTTC.

The CDR3 nucleotides read TGCAGCGTTGAAGGGACACTTAACTATGGCTACACCTTC. Translation: CSVEGTLNYGYTF. This chain connects TRBV29-1 to TRBJ1-2, with D possibly TRBD1 on 5 matching bases. This CDR3 spans 13 amino acids. Trimming left V 1 base short and J 1 base short, with 7 bases between. Germline V gene sequence: CDR1 SQVTM, CDR2 ANQGSEA. The variable domain in full, with the rest retrieved from reference TRBV29-1 and TRBJ1-2, is SAVISQKPSRDICQRGTSLTIQCQVDSQVTMMFWYRQQPGQSLTLIATANQGSEATYESGFVIDKFPISRPNLTFSTLTVSNMSPEDSSIYLCSVEGTLNYGYTFGSGTRLTVV.

The CDR3: CASSWRGSSYNEQFF. Here the CDR3 DNA reads TGTGCCAGCTCTTGGCGGGGGAGCTCCTACAATGAGCAGTTCTTC. The chain is built from TRBV9 and TRBJ2-1; 7 nucleotides agree with TRBD2. The germline gives CDR1 SGDLS, CDR2 YYNGEE. The CDR3 has 15 amino acids. V dropped 7 bases and J dropped 0; count of bases not matched to a gene: 7.

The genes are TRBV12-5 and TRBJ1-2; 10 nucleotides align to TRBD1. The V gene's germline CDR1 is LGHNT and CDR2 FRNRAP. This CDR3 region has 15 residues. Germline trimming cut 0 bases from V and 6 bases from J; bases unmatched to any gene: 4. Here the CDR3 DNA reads TGTGCTAGTGGTTTGGTACGGGGGACAGGGGATGGCTACACCTTC. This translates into CASGLVRGTGDGYTF.